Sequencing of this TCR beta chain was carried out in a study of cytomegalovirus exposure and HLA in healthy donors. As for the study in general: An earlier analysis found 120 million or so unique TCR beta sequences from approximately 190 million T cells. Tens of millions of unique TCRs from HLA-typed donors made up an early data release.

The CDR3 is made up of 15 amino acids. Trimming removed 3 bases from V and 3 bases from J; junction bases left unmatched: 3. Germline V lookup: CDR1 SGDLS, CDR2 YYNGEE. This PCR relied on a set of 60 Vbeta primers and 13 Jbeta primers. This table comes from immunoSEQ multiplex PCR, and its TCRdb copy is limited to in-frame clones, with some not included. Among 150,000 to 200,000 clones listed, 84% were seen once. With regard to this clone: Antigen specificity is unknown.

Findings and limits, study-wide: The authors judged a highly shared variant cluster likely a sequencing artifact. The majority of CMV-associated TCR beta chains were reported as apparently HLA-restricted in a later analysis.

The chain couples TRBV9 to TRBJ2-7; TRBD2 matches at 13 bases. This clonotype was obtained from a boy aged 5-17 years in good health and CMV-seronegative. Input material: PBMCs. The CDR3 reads CASSAGTSGIYEQYF. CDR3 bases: TGTGCCAGCAGCGCCGGGACTAGCGGGATCTACGAGCAGTACTTC.